This T cell receptor beta chain was obtained from a study of T cell responses to AZD1222 COVID-19 vaccine. Study context: Second-dose groups at about 4 or about 12 weeks were pooled.

This clone was counted once. Its antigen is unidentified. Overall study findings and caveats: Unmutated variant regions are reportedly the target of nearly half of TCRs that are spike-specific. The span of vaccine-associated CD4 TCRs extended across spike, with dominance at 160-218 and 743-854.

Using immunoSEQ multiplex PCR, the repertoire was profiled, and TCRdb retains in-frame clones only, with some absent. The sample contains roughly 100,000 clones, 80% to 95% of which appear only once. The source is an adult in good health. The sample was peripheral blood, taken on day 0 of AZD1222 vaccination.

Here the CDR3 DNA reads TGTGCCAGCAGTTCGGGACCGTATAACACCGGGGAGCTGTTTTTT. Its protein is CASSSGPYNTGELFF. This chain uses TRBV28 with TRBJ2-2; TRBD1 or TRBD2 may be the D gene (5 bases each). The germline gives CDR1 MDHEN, CDR2 SYDVKM. The germline V and J ends were trimmed by 4 bases and 2 bases, with 11 bases remaining between them. There are 15 residues in the CDR3.